Following are 17 T cell receptor beta chains from one sample sequenced in a study of OX40 agonist ivuxolimab in advanced cancers. Library creation used the immunoSEQ multiplex PCR assay. In its TCRdb copy, this immuneACCESS table keeps in-frame sequences only and misses some clones. Where compared with another copy, unresolved V genes explain less than half of these, and the others have no known cause. This sample lists some 59,000 clones; 85% to 90% were detected once. The ten largest account for about 5% of the sample. The sequences come from CD4+ or CD8+ T cells sorted from blood, collected in a trial of the OX40 agonist ivuxolimab. These receptor sequences come from an adult with an advanced solid tumor such as melanoma, head and neck, liver or kidney cancer.

The chain uses TRBV19 and TRBJ2-7; 13 positions agree with TRBD2. The ends lost 5 bases at V and 7 bases at J; junction bases unmatched: 5. CDR3 length: 14 amino acids. CDR1 is LNHDA, CDR2 SQIVND, per germline (reference sequence). CDR3 coding DNA: TGTGCCAGTAGTGTAAGGGGACTAGCGGGAGAGCAGTACTTC. This translates into CASSVRGLAGEQYF. Full variable domain (missing parts from reference TRBV19 and TRBJ2-7): DGGITQSPKYLFRKEGQNVTLSCEQNLNHDAMYWYRQDPGQGLRLIYYSQIVNDFQKGDIAEGYSVSREKKESFPLTVTSAQKNPTAFYLCASSVRGLAGEQYFGPGTRLTVT.

The J gene is TRBJ1-4, the V gene TRBV25-1; D uncertain. The length of the CDR3 is 12 residues. From germline, CDR1 is MGHDK and CDR2 SYGVNS. V shed 8 bases and J shed 5 bases, with 9 bases lying between them. This CDR3 is CASGQLNEKLFF. CDR3 coding DNA: TGTGCCAGCGGTCAGCTGAATGAAAAACTGTTTTTT.

The CDR3 loop reads CASSSSRGQLGPNQPQHF. The CDR3 DNA is TGTGCCAGCAGCTCTAGCCGTGGACAGCTCGGCCCCAATCAGCCCCAGCATTTT. The V call is TRBV7-9, the J call TRBJ1-5; the D gene is possibly TRBD1 (6 bases). The CDR3 runs to 18 residues. Germline V gene lookup returns CDR1 SEHNR and CDR2 FQNEAQ (reference sequence). Between the trimmed V and J ends, which lost 4 bases and 3 bases, there was a span of 22 bases.

V is TRBV6-5 and J is TRBJ1-6; D may be TRBD1 (5 bases). V was trimmed by 7 bases and J by 7 bases, leaving 11 bases between them. The CDR3 has 13 residues. CDR1 and CDR2 from the germline V gene are MNHEY and SVGAGI. The CDR3 DNA is TGTGCCAGCAAAGGGGCAGGGAATTCACCCCTCCACTTT. Translated: CASKGAGNSPLHF.

J is TRBJ2-7 and V is TRBV28; 8 bases agree with TRBD1. V trimming: 6 bases; J trimming: 5 bases; junction bases outside the gene matches: 9. Germline V gene lookup returns CDR1 MDHEN and CDR2 SYDVKM. This CDR3 contains 14 residues. The CDR3 reads CASRGGQGGHEQYF. The CDR3 coding sequence is TGTGCCAGCAGGGGAGGACAGGGCGGGCACGAGCAGTACTTC.

This chain uses TRBV7-9 with TRBJ1-3, with D possibly being TRBD1 (5 bases). With 5 bases removed from V and 0 bases from J, the gap between germline ends came to 11 bases. The CDR3 sequence is 15 residues long. Germline V gene lookup returns CDR1 SEHNR and CDR2 FQNEAQ (reference sequence). The CDR3 protein is CASSPGVSSGNTIYF. CDR3 in DNA: TGTGCCAGCAGCCCGGGGGTGAGCTCTGGAAACACCATATATTTT.

V is TRBV7-9 and J is TRBJ1-6, with D uncertain. V lost 0 bases and J 7 bases, leaving 7 bases between the germline ends. CDR1 SEHNR and CDR2 FQNEAQ come from the germline V gene (reference sequence). CDR3 length: 14 residues. This chain's CDR3 is CASSLAVPNSPLHF. The CDR3, as DNA: TGTGCCAGCAGCTTAGCGGTACCGAATTCACCCCTCCACTTT.

Only one count was recorded for this clone. The genes are TRBV19 and TRBJ1-1, with D hard to call. V was pared by 1 base and J by 4 bases, with 13 bases between. The CDR3 has 15 residues. The germline V gene has CDR1 LNHDA and CDR2 SQIVND (reference sequence). CDR3 amino acids: CASSIAARDGTEAFF. The CDR3 DNA sequence: TGTGCCAGTAGTATAGCAGCCCGGGATGGCACTGAAGCTTTCTTT.

The chain has TRBV2 and TRBJ1-5; D gene ambiguous. Trimming stripped 1 base from V and 5 bases from J, with 6 bases between. CDR3 size: 13 residues. Germline V lookup: CDR1 SNHLY, CDR2 FYNNEI. The CDR3 DNA sequence: TGTGCCAGCAGTGAAGTGGAGGATCAGCCCCAGCATTTT. Encoded protein: CASSEVEDQPQHF. The full variable domain, rest sourced from reference TRBV2 and TRBJ1-5, is EPEVTQTPSHQVTQMGQEVILRCVPISNHLYFYWYRQILGQKVEFLVSFYNNEISEKSEIFDDQFSVERPDGSNFTLKIRSTKLEDSAMYFCASSEVEDQPQHFGDGTRLSIL.

The chain joins TRBV2 to TRBJ1-6, with TRBD1 identical over 10 bases. The CDR3 runs to 15 residues. V lost 2 bases to trimming and J lost 7 bases; unmatched junction nucleotides: 2. In germline, CDR1 is SNHLY, CDR2 FYNNEI. The CDR3 DNA reads as TGTGCCAGCAGTGAATTGGGACAGGGGAATTCACCCCTCCACTTT. Amino acid sequence: CASSELGQGNSPLHF.

This clone was seen a single time. The V call is TRBV9, the J call TRBJ2-5, with 8 bases matching TRBD2. The CDR3 is made up of 14 amino acids. CDR1 and CDR2 from the germline V gene are SGDLS and YYNGEE. The ends lost 4 bases at V and 5 bases at J; junction bases unmatched: 7. The CDR3, as DNA: TGTGCCAGCAGCATGACTAGCGCCGGTGAGACCCAGTACTTC. Translating gives CASSMTSAGETQYF.

V gene TRBV5-6 combines with J gene TRBJ2-5; unclear D gene. The ends were cut back, 0 bases at V and 3 bases at J, with 15 bases in the middle. Germline assignment: CDR1 SGHDT and CDR2 YYEEEE. There are 16 residues in the CDR3. CDR3 region: CASSLESASREETQYF. The CDR3 DNA follows: TGTGCCAGCAGCTTGGAATCGGCTAGTAGAGAAGAGACCCAGTACTTC.

The V call is TRBV28, the J call TRBJ1-2, with D hard to call. Trimming took off 3 bases at V and 4 bases at J, with 12 bases between the two ends. This CDR3 is 14 amino acids long. Germline lookup yields CDR1 MDHEN and CDR2 SYDVKM. In DNA form, the CDR3 reads TGTGCCAGCAGTTTGGGTAGGCAGTCCTATGGCTACACCTTC. This gives the protein CASSLGRQSYGYTF.

The V gene is TRBV6-1, the J gene TRBJ1-2; TRBD1 matches at 9 bases. Germline CDR1 and CDR2: MNHNS and SASEGT. The V and J ends lost 0 bases and 4 bases, in that order; junction bases with no gene match: 3. CDR3 length equals 15 residues. The CDR3 region is CASSEAPTGGYGYTF. CDR3 sequence (DNA): TGTGCCAGCAGTGAAGCACCGACAGGGGGCTATGGCTACACCTTC.

J is TRBJ2-2 and V is TRBV7-2; D might be TRBD1 (6 bases). Trimming stripped 2 bases from V and 7 bases from J, with 8 bases between. Germline V gene lookup returns CDR1 SGHTA and CDR2 FQGNSA. The CDR3 runs to 13 residues. The CDR3 nucleotides read TGTGCCAGCAGCTTAAGGGGGATCGGGGAGCTGTTTTTT. Its protein product is CASSLRGIGELFF.

This sequence joins TRBV7-3 and TRBJ2-7, with D possibly being TRBD1 (6 bases). The germline V and J ends were trimmed by 5 bases and 1 base, with 12 bases remaining between them. The germline V gene encodes CDR1 SGHTA and CDR2 FQGTGA. This CDR3 is 14 amino acids long. For the CDR3, the DNA is TGTGCCAGCAGCCCTTCGACAGGATCCTACGAGCAGTACTTC. Translation: CASSPSTGSYEQYF. Combining the CDR3 with reference TRBV7-3 and TRBJ2-7 gives the whole variable domain GAGVSQTPSNKVTEKGKYVELRCDPISGHTALYWYRQSLGQGPEFLIYFQGTGAADDSGLPNDRFFAVRPEGSVSTLKIQRTERGDSAVYLCASSPSTGSYEQYFGPGTRLTVT.

The chain carries TRBV18 and TRBJ2-3, with TRBD1 matching over 9 bases. The junction had 3 bases not matched to a gene; V was cut back by 8 bases and J by 6 bases. Looked up from germline, CDR1 is KGHSH and CDR2 is LQKENI. The CDR3 is 12 amino acids. The CDR3 reads CASAGTGDTQYF. CDR3 DNA sequence: TGTGCCAGCGCAGGGACAGGGGATACGCAGTATTTT.